This T cell receptor (beta chain) was found in a study of OX40 agonist ivuxolimab in advanced cancers. The study in broad terms: The costimulatory receptor OX40 (CD134) was targeted by ivuxolimab, a fully human IgG2 agonistic monoclonal antibody. Intravenous ivuxolimab was administered to patients every 2 weeks at six dose levels: 0.01, 0.1, 0.3, 1.5, 3 and 10 mg/kg. Of the approximately 50 dose-escalation patients, hepatocellular carcinoma was present in approximately 20, melanoma in roughly 15, renal cell carcinoma in 9 and head and neck cancer in 9. In the dose-escalation cohort, roughly 82% of patients were male, and the mean age was roughly 60 years with a range of roughly 20 to 79. Prior anti-PD-1, anti-PD-L1 or anti-CTLA-4 therapy was permitted, and checkpoint inhibitors had been received by roughly 42% of dose-escalation patients. Partial responses occurred in three dose-escalation patients: two with cutaneous melanoma and one with hepatocellular carcinoma. The point of sequencing TCRbeta in the periphery was to test whether ivuxolimab changed TCR sequence diversity and drove clonal T-cell expansion. The paper describes the monotherapy dose-escalation part (N ≈ 52 patients) of the phase I trial of ivuxolimab. The full study reports these points: Low levels of normalized T-cell clonal expansion were also seen in some patients who did not respond. The antigen specificity of the clonally expanded peripheral T cells was not determined. After ivuxolimab, expanded clones were on average more numerous among CD8+ T cells than among CD4+ T cells. In partial responders in the 0.1-3.0 mg/kg groups, normalized peripheral clonal expansion was found to be among the lowest, especially among CD8+ T cells. At doses of 0.1 to 3.0 mg/kg, clonal expansion of both CD4+ and CD8+ T cells in blood was seen between baseline and week 6.

The trial excluded patients who had a history of autoimmune disease or were on systemic immunosuppression. Peripheral blood for TCR sequencing was collected from all dose cohorts at baseline, on cycle 4 day 1, and on cycle 7 day 1. Samples were obtained from an open-label, multicenter, first-in-human phase I dose-escalation trial of ivuxolimab. Adults with locally advanced or metastatic melanoma, renal cell, hepatocellular, or head and neck squamous cell carcinoma were enrolled in the trial. Before TCR sequencing, CD4+ and CD8+ T cells were separately sorted from peripheral blood. Genomic DNA was extracted from sorted cells for sequencing of the TCRbeta CDR3 region. TCRbeta CDR3 regions were sequenced using the immunoSEQ Assay. TCRdb mirrors the immuneACCESS table, restricted to in-frame sequences. Some clones are absent from its copies; in checked studies, under half trace to an unresolved V gene, and the reason for the others is unknown. The sample data list around 130,000 clones, and around 95% of these were observed just once. The top ten hold less than 0.2% of the sample.

Worth noting for this clone: The specificity of this receptor is unknown. No qualities accompany the bases; no much larger clone lies one base away.

V loses 3 bases, J loses 8 bases, and the germline ends lie 18 bases apart. CDR3 length: 14 amino acids, cysteine to phenylalanine. Only the CDR3 portion is preserved as DNA: 42 bases, with reading frame beginning at the first base. In the germline V gene, CDR1 corresponds to SGDLS and CDR2 to YYNGEE. The clonotype was recovered from an adult with an advanced solid tumor such as melanoma, head and neck, liver or kidney cancer. The sequence joins TRBV9 to TRBJ2-7; no D gene call is confident. This specimen consisted of CD4+ or CD8+ T cells sorted from blood, obtained in a trial of the OX40 agonist ivuxolimab. The DNA sequence is TGTGCCAGCAGCGATTCTCCCGGGTCGGTACAGCAGTACTTC. Translated, this gives CASSDSPGSVQQYF.